The present T cell receptor (beta chain) was sequenced within a study of early T cells in non-severe SARS-CoV-2 infection. Study in general: Sequencing used unsorted whole-blood bulk RNA, so chains lack pairing.

Germline V gives CDR1 DFQATT, CDR2 SNEGSKA (reference sequence). The J segment lost 4 bases and the V segment lost 3 bases, leaving 6 bases of the junction unmatched. The CDR3 length is 14 residues. This clonotype was seen more than once but under ten times. Via MiXCR, TCRdb re-called the 5' RACE reads, giving one row per CDR3 protein. In the table there are some 88,000 distinct CDR3 sequences, roughly 15% of which are singletons. The sample consisted of whole blood, taken at baseline. The sequence was obtained from an adult who was a healthcare worker with PCR-confirmed SARS-CoV-2 infection or an uninfected control (not recorded which). This sequence joins TRBV20-1 and TRBJ2-1, with 7 nucleotides matching TRBD2. Written as DNA, the CDR3 is TGCAGTGCTAGTGCGGGAGTTTCGTACAATGAGCAGTTCTTC. This gives the protein CSASAGVSYNEQFF.